This entry describes one TCR beta chain. Its antigen is currently unknown. Researchers reported sorting every CD8+ T cell subset in triplicate, 300,000 cells per sort. Within the CD8+ T cell compartment, naive cells were CD45RO-CCR7+CD27+CD95-. These data come from a study of CXCR3-negative and CXCR3-positive naive CD8 T cells. Looking at the study overall: Collectively, the libraries yielded about 135 million TRB reads in total, at about 1.5 +/- 0.3 million per library.

Libraries of TRB cDNA were made by 5' RACE and carried UMIs. Reprocessing the 5' RACE reads, TCRdb reports a single entry for every CDR3 protein and omits DNA. This sample's table reports 130,000 or so distinct CDR3 sequences. Study-wide results and caveats: Similar levels of surface CD5 were seen between naive subsets; TCR strength was inferred from TRB CDR3 properties.

This receptor was obtained from a human donor in good health. Some clones in this sample may be carry-over from other donors' samples. Sequencing was done on a sample of naive CXCR3- CD8+ T cells from blood. The subset denotes: CD45RO-CCR7+CD27+CD95- naive CD8+ T cells lacking CXCR3 (TNR3-).

CDR3 sequence reads: CSGEKNTEAFF. V and J are TRBV29-1 and TRBJ1-1. In germline, CDR1 is SQVTM, CDR2 ANQGSEA. The CDR3 loop spans 11 amino acids.